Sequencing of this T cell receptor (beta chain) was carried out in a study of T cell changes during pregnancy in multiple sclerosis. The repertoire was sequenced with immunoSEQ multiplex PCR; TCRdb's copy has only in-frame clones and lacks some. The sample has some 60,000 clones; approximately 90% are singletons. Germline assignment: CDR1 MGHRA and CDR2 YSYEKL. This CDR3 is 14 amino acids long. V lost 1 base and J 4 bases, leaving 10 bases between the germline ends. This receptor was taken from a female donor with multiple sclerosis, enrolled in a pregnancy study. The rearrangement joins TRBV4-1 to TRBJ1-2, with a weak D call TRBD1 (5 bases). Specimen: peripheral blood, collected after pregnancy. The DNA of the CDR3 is TGCGCCAGCAGCCAAGGGGGCACCGTCTATGGCTACACCTTC. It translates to CASSQGGTVYGYTF.